These T cell receptor beta chains were read from a single sample in a study of CD8+ T cells in alopecia areata. TCRdb's table, derived via immunoSEQ multiplex PCR, lists solely in-frame clones and lacks some. The data contain about 130,000 clones, about 50% of them singletons. Sequenced material: CD8+ T cells sorted from blood, taken at week 0. These receptor sequences come from a human donor with alopecia areata. CDR3s include the opening cysteine and the closing phenylalanine or tryptophan. D genes are given only for firm matches. Size is stated for part of the rows, as once, few or many counts, or as a class when the clone is expanded.

cdr3_aa cdr3_nt d_call v_call clone_size j_call
CASSRWKSGGRETQYF TGTGCCAGCAGTCGGTGGAAATCAGGGGGCAGAGAGACCCAGTACTTC TRBD1 TRBV7-2 NA TRBJ2-5
CASSLGLETQYF TGTGCCAGCAGCTTAGGACTGGAGACCCAGTACTTC NA TRBV11-2 NA TRBJ2-5
CASSSVYEQYF TGTGCCAGCAGTTCAGTATACGAGCAGTACTTC NA TRBV27 NA TRBJ2-7
CAISDIQETQYF TGTGCCATCAGTGACATACAAGAGACCCAGTACTTC NA TRBV10-3 NA TRBJ2-5
CASSARGARETQYF TGTGCCAGCAGCGCAAGGGGGGCGCGAGAGACCCAGTACTTC NA TRBV7-9 NA TRBJ2-5
CASSYGRGQPQHF TGTGCCAGCAGTTACGGCAGGGGTCAGCCCCAGCATTTT NA TRBV27 NA TRBJ1-5
CASSQRDVGTEAFF TGCGCCAGCAGCCAACGGGACGTAGGGACTGAAGCTTTCTTT NA TRBV4-1 few TRBJ1-1
CASSVEGDGYTF TGTGCCAGCAGCGTAGAGGGGGACGGCTACACCTTC NA TRBV9 NA TRBJ1-2
CASSHPGNYEQYF TGCGCCAGCAGTCACCCCGGAAACTACGAGCAGTACTTC NA TRBV23-1 few TRBJ2-7
CASSLEWITEAFF TGCGCCAGCAGCTTAGAGTGGATCACTGAAGCTTTCTTT NA TRBV5-1 NA TRBJ1-1
CASSYDTGELFF TGTGCCAGCAGTTATGACACCGGGGAGCTGTTTTTT NA TRBV6-6 few TRBJ2-2
CASLGGGQEFYGYTF TGTGCCAGCCTAGGCGGGGGACAGGAGTTCTATGGCTACACCTTC TRBD1 TRBV6-5 NA TRBJ1-2
CASSFTGTSDQETQYF TGTGCCAGCAGCTTTACCGGGACTAGCGACCAAGAGACCCAGTACTTC TRBD2 TRBV7-9 few TRBJ2-5
CASSVDRGIYEQYF TGTGCCAGCAGCGTGGACAGGGGAATTTACGAGCAGTACTTC TRBD1 TRBV13 few TRBJ2-7
CASSGLGEGNEQFF TGTGCCAGCAGTGGTCTAGGGGAGGGCAATGAGCAGTTCTTC TRBD2 TRBV27 few TRBJ2-1
CASSPSGTSGGRTDTQYF TGTGCCAGCAGCCCATCCGGGACTAGCGGGGGACGCACAGATACGCAGTATTTT TRBD2 TRBV9 few TRBJ2-3
CASSWDMSGAQETQYF TGTGCCAGCAGTTGGGATATGTCGGGGGCCCAAGAGACCCAGTACTTC NA TRBV6-5 few TRBJ2-5
CASSDPGQGHEQYF TGTGCCAGCAGTGACCCGGGACAGGGTCACGAGCAGTACTTC TRBD1 TRBV5-6 NA TRBJ2-7
CASSLTGRNQETQYF TGTGCCAGCAGCCTAACAGGACGGAACCAAGAGACCCAGTACTTC NA TRBV13 NA TRBJ2-5
CASSPKGERIQYF TGTGCCAGCAGCCCAAAGGGGGAGCGCATTCAGTACTTC NA TRBV5-6 NA TRBJ2-4
CASSLVHHEQFF TGTGCCAGCAGCTTAGTACATCATGAGCAGTTCTTC NA TRBV7-9 few TRBJ2-1
CAWRYRESGELFF TGTGCCTGGAGGTACAGGGAAAGCGGGGAGCTGTTTTTT NA TRBV30 NA TRBJ2-2
CASSVGGTLDEQYF TGTGCCAGCAGTGTCGGGGGGACGTTAGACGAGCAGTACTTC TRBD2 TRBV2 NA TRBJ2-7
CASSSGWGDSYEQYF TGTGCCAGCAGCTCCGGCTGGGGTGACTCCTACGAGCAGTACTTC NA TRBV5-4 many TRBJ2-7
CASSVGGHEQFF TGTGCCAGCAGCGTAGGGGGTCATGAGCAGTTCTTC NA TRBV9 NA TRBJ2-1
CSVEIWDRGPVEGNTIYF TGCAGCGTTGAAATCTGGGACAGGGGGCCAGTAGAAGGAAACACCATATATTTT TRBD1 TRBV29-1 NA TRBJ1-3
CATLVQGESYEQYF TGTGCCACTCTCGTCCAGGGGGAGTCCTACGAGCAGTACTTC TRBD1 TRBV2 NA TRBJ2-7
CASSQDTSSGANVLTF TGTGCCAGCAGCCAAGATACCTCCTCTGGGGCCAACGTCCTGACTTTC NA TRBV4-1 NA TRBJ2-6
CAWSVPLSGELFF TGTGCCTGGAGTGTACCGCTTTCCGGGGAGCTGTTTTTT NA TRBV30 NA TRBJ2-2
CASRSHNEQFF TGTGCCAGCAGATCCCACAATGAGCAGTTCTTC NA TRBV5-4 NA TRBJ2-1
CSVDVQGAYNEQFF TGCAGCGTTGACGTCCAGGGGGCGTACAATGAGCAGTTCTTC TRBD1 TRBV29-1 NA TRBJ2-1
CASSEGPTGELFF TGTGCCAGCAGTGAGGGGCCCACCGGGGAGCTGTTTTTT NA TRBV25-1 few TRBJ2-2
CASSLQEWNNEQFF TGTGCCAGCAGTTTACAGGAATGGAACAATGAGCAGTTCTTC NA TRBV27 NA TRBJ2-1
CASLEGAKNIQYF TGTGCCTCGCTCGAAGGGGCCAAAAACATTCAGTACTTC NA TRBV30 few TRBJ2-4
CASSFEGNTEAFF TGCGCCAGCAGCTTCGAAGGGAACACTGAAGCTTTCTTT NA TRBV5-1 few TRBJ1-1
CASSKTSGGRNEQFF TGTGCCAGTAGTAAAACTAGCGGGGGGCGCAATGAGCAGTTCTTC TRBD2 TRBV19 few TRBJ2-1
CATSPPGFKIANTGELFF TGTGCCACCAGCCCCCCAGGGTTTAAAATCGCGAACACCGGGGAGCTGTTTTTT NA TRBV15 once TRBJ2-2
CASSLAGDLQETQYF TGCGCCAGCAGCTTGGCGGGCGATCTCCAAGAGACCCAGTACTTC NA TRBV5-1 NA TRBJ2-5
CASRPSGGPYNEQFF TGTGCCAGCAGACCTAGCGGGGGGCCCTACAATGAGCAGTTCTTC TRBD2 TRBV27 few TRBJ2-1
CASSLVTGNTGELFF TGTGCCAGCAGCTTAGTGACAGGCAACACCGGGGAGCTGTTTTTT NA TRBV11-1 few TRBJ2-2
CASSRLMGLDTEAFF TGCGCCAGCAGCCGGCTGATGGGCCTGGACACTGAAGCTTTCTTT NA TRBV4-3 few TRBJ1-1
CASPLDRTSNQPQHF TGTGCCAGTCCTTTGGACAGGACTAGCAATCAGCCCCAGCATTTT TRBD1 TRBV19 few TRBJ1-5